This T cell receptor (beta chain) was identified during a study of cytomegalovirus exposure and HLA in healthy donors. Study outcomes and limitations: Most of the TCR beta V segments (in an earlier analysis) were productive either about 87% or about 30% of the time. In a later analysis, a missense DCLRE1C variant was linked to TCR beta V- and J-gene trimming.

The PCR had 60 Vbeta and 13 Jbeta primers. Method: immunoSEQ multiplex PCR; TCRdb's copy keeps in-frame clones and lacks some. Of more than 80,000 clones in the sample, roughly two thirds are singletons; the top ten hold approximately 2.2%. Remarks on this clone: What it binds is not known.

Input material: PBMCs. This clonotype was obtained from a human donor in good health.

As DNA, the CDR3 is TGCGCCAGCAGCCAAGGGGGAGCTGGAGAGCAGTACTTC. This gives the protein CASSQGGAGEQYF. The chain employs TRBV4-3 and TRBJ2-7; weak D call: TRBD2 (5 bases). The CDR3 is made up of 13 amino acids. Germline loops: CDR1 LGHNA, CDR2 YSLEER. With 1 base removed from V and 7 bases from J, the gap between germline ends came to 11 bases.